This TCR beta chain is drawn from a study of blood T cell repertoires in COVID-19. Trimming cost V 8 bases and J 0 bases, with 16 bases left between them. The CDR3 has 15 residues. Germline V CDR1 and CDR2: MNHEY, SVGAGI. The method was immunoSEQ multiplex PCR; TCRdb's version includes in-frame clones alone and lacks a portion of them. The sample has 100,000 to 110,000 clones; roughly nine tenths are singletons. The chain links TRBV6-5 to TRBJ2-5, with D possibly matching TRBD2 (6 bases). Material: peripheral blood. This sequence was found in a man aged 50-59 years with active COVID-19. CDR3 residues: CASSRGRGNQETQYF. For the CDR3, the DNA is TGTGCCAGCTCACGAGGCCGGGGGAACCAAGAGACCCAGTACTTC.